This entry features one T cell receptor beta chain sequence. This CDR3 contains 13 residues. Per the germline V gene, CDR1 is MNHEY and CDR2 is SVGEGT. V dropped 6 bases and J dropped 7 bases, with 10 bases sitting between them. Time point given: persistent/refractory GD, antithyroid drugs over 5 years with positive TRAb. PBMCs were the source of the RNA used for TCR sequencing. These data originate in a study of regulatory T cells in long-lasting Graves disease. Assembly of TCR beta libraries relied on iRepertoire HTBI primers together with Arm-PCR of CDR3 regions. TCRdb called the multiplex PCR reads again in MiXCR, with one record for every CDR3 protein. Of about 290,000 distinct CDR3 sequences listed, 22% are singletons.

This rearrangement joins TRBV6-2 or TRBV6-3 to TRBJ1-6, with D uncertain. This sample comprised peripheral blood mononuclear cells (PBMCs), obtained when the disease was refractory, from a patient treated with antithyroid drugs. This TCR was sampled from a female donor with Graves disease. Here the CDR3 DNA reads TGTGCCAGCAGCGGACTTACCAATTCACCCCTCCACTTT. This sequence encodes CASSGLTNSPLHF.